This T cell receptor (beta chain) derives from a study of cytomegalovirus exposure and HLA in healthy donors. Study-wide background: Sequencing of about 179 million T cells in an earlier analysis found around 110 million unique TCR beta sequences.

The V segment lost 5 bases and the J segment 8 bases; nucleotides outside the gene matches: 9. The V gene's germline CDR1 is MNHEY and CDR2 SMNVEV (reference sequence). The CDR3 loop spans 15 amino acids. Use of 60 Vbeta and 13 Jbeta primers characterized the PCR. TCRdb's table, derived via immunoSEQ multiplex PCR, lists solely in-frame clones and lacks some. In all, the sample yields 200,000 or so clones. This TCR was recovered from a boy younger than 18 in good health and CMV-seronegative. The V call is TRBV27, the J call TRBJ1-4, with TRBD1 matching 9 bases. Sequences were obtained from PBMCs. CDR3 DNA sequence: TGTGCCAGCAGTAACCGACAGGGGGGTTTCGAAAAACTGTTTTTT. It specifies CASSNRQGGFEKLFF.